These T cell receptor beta chains were read from a single sample in a study of blood T cells in healthy people across ages. TCRdb called the 5' RACE reads again in MiXCR, with one record for every CDR3 protein. This table has 800,000 to 1,300,000 distinct CDR3 sequences, 20% to 25% appearing once. These data also formed part of another study, on T cells of mothers and their children.

Sequencing input: blood. These receptors were collected from a girl between 2 and 10 years old in good health. Both conserved end residues are part of each CDR3. D genes are given only for firm matches. Rows give clone size only sometimes, using once, few, many, or a class for an expanded clone.

CDR3 DNA	CDR3 protein	V gene	D gene	J gene	clone size
TGTGCCAGCAGCTCGACTCAGGGGCTTGGTGGCTACACCTTC	CASSSTQGLGGYTF	TRBV7-2	.	TRBJ1-2	.
TGCAGTGCACGGGACAGGGTTTGCAATCAGCCCCAGCATTTT	CSARDRVCNQPQHF	TRBV20-1	TRBD1	TRBJ1-5	.
TGTACCAGCAGCTCCGAACTCTCGTACTACGAGCAGTACTTC	CTSSSELSYYEQYF	TRBV11-2	.	TRBJ2-7	.
TGCAGTGCTAGAGATGAATTGTGGGGGAGTGACTATGGCTACACCTTC	CSARDELWGSDYGYTF	TRBV20-1	.	TRBJ1-2	few
TGTGCCAGCAGCGTCCCCAGAGAGACCCAGTACTTC	CASSVPRETQYF	TRBV9	.	TRBJ2-5	.
TGCGCCAGCAGCTTGCCGGGCCAGACAGGGGGTTCCTACGAGCAGTACTTC	CASSLPGQTGGSYEQYF	TRBV5-1	TRBD1	TRBJ2-7	.
TGTGCTAGCAGCCCGGGACTAGCAATCCACCAAGAGACCCAGTACTTC	CASSPGLAIHQETQYF	TRBV7-7	TRBD2	TRBJ2-5	.
TGCAGTGCTAGAAGGGGACGGGACTACGAGCAGTACTTC	CSARRGRDYEQYF	TRBV20-1	.	TRBJ2-7	.
TGTGCCAGCAGTGAATTCTGGGCCGAAAGGGAGACCCAGTACTTC	CASSEFWAERETQYF	TRBV25-1	.	TRBJ2-5	few
TGTGCCAGCAGCCAGCGGGAAAGCCGCGACGAGCAGTACTTC	CASSQRESRDEQYF	TRBV28	TRBD2	TRBJ2-7	.
TGCGCCAGCAGCTTTTTAGGGCAGGGGTGGCTCACCGGGGAGCTGTTTTTT	CASSFLGQGWLTGELFF	TRBV5-1	.	TRBJ2-2	.
TGTGCCACCAGTGATTCACGGACAGGATCCTACGAGCAGTACTTC	CATSDSRTGSYEQYF	TRBV24-1	TRBD1	TRBJ2-7	.
TGTGCCACCAGTGATGGGACTCCCCAGTACTTC	CATSDGTPQYF	TRBV24-1	.	TRBJ2-5	.